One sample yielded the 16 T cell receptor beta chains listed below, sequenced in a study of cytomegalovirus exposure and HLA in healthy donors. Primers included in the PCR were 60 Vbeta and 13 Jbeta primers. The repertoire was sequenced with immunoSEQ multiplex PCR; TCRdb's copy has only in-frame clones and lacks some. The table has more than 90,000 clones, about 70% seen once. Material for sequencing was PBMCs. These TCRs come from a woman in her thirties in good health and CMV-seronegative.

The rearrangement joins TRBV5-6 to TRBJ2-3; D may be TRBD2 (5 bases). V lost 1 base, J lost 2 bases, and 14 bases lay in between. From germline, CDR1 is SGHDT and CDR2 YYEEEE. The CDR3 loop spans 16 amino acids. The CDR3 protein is CASSLKPGDYTDTQYF. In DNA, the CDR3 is TGTGCCAGCAGCTTGAAACCAGGTGACTACACAGATACGCAGTATTTT.

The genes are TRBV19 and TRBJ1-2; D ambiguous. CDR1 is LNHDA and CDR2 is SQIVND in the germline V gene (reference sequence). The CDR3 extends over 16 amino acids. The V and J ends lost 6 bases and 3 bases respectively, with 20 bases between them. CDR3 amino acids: CASSKSSERVYYGYTF. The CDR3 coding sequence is TGTGCCAGTAGCAAATCTTCGGAGCGCGTTTACTATGGCTACACCTTC. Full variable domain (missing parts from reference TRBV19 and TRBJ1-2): DGGITQSPKYLFRKEGQNVTLSCEQNLNHDAMYWYRQDPGQGLRLIYYSQIVNDFQKGDIAEGYSVSREKKESFPLTVTSAQKNPTAFYLCASSKSSERVYYGYTFGSGTRLTVV.

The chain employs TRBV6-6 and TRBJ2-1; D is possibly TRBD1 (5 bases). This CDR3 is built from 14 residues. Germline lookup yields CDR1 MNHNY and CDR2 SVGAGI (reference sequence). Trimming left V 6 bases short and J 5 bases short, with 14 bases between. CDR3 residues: CASSLVGVDNEQFF. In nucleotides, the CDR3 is TGTGCCAGCAGCCTTGTAGGGGTTGACAATGAGCAGTTCTTC.

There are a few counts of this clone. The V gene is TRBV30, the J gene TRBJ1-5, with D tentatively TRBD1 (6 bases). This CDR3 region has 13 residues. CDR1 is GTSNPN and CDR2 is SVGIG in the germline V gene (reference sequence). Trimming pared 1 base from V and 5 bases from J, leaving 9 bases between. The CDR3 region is CAWSGQAHQPQHF. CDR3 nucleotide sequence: TGTGCCTGGAGTGGACAGGCTCATCAGCCCCAGCATTTT.

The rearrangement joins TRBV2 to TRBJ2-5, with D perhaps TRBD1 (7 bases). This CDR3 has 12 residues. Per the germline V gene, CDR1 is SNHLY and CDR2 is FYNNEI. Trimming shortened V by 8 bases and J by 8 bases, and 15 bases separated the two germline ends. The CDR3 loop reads CASVTGRDTQYF. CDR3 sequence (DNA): TGTGCCAGCGTGACAGGGCGGGACACCCAGTACTTC.

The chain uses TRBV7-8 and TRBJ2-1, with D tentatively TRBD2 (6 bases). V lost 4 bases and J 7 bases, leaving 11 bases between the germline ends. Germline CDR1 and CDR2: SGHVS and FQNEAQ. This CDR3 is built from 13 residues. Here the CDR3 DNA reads TGTGCCAGCAGCTCCGGCGGGGCGAATGAGCAGTTCTTC. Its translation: CASSSGGANEQFF.

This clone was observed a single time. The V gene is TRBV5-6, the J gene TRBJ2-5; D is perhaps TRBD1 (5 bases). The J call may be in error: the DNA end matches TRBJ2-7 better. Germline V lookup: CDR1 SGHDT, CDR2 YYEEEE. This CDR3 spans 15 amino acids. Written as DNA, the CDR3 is TGTGCCAGCAGCTTGGAAGGGGTAGCAACCTACGAGCAGTACTTC. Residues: CASSLEGVATYEQYF.

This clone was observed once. The CDR3 is CASKWDSNEQFF. As DNA, the CDR3 is TGTGCCAGCAAGTGGGACAGCAATGAGCAGTTCTTC. This chain uses TRBV2 with TRBJ2-1; 7 bases match TRBD1. Germline values: CDR1 SNHLY, CDR2 FYNNEI. J gave up 6 bases and V 7 bases, and 3 bases lay outside the gene matches. The CDR3 length is 12 residues. Filled out from reference TRBV2 and TRBJ2-1, the complete variable domain reads EPEVTQTPSHQVTQMGQEVILRCVPISNHLYFYWYRQILGQKVEFLVSFYNNEISEKSEIFDDQFSVERPDGSNFTLKIRSTKLEDSAMYFCASKWDSNEQFFGPGTRLTVL.

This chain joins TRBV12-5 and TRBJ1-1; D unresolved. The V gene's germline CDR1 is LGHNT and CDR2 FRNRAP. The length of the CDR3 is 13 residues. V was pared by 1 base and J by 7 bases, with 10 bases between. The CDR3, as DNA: TGTGCTAGTGGTTTGGAGCCCCTAGTTGAAGCTTTCTTT. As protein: CASGLEPLVEAFF. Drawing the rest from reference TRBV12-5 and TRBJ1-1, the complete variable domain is DARVTQTPRHKVTEMGQEVTMRCQPILGHNTVFWYRQTMMQGLELLAYFRNRAPLDDSGMPKDRFSAEMPDATLATLKIQPSEPRDSAVYFCASGLEPLVEAFFGQGTRLTVV.

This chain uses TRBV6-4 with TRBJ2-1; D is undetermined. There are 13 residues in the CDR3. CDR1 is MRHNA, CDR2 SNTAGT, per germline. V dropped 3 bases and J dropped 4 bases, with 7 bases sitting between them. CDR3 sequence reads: CASSDSSYNEQFF. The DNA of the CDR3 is TGTGCCAGCAGTGATTCCTCGTACAATGAGCAGTTCTTC.

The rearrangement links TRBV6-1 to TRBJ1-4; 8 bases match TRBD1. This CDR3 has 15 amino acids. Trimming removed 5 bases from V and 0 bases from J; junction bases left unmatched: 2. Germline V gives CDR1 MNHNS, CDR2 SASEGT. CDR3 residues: CASSTQGATNEKLFF. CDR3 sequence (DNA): TGTGCCAGCAGTACACAGGGGGCAACTAATGAAAAACTGTTTTTT.

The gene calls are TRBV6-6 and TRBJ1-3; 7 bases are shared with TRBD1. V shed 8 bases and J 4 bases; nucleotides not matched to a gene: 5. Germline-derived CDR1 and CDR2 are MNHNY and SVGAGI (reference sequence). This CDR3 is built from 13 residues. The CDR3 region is CASEGTDGNTIYF. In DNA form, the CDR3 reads TGTGCCAGCGAAGGGACAGACGGAAACACCATATATTTT.

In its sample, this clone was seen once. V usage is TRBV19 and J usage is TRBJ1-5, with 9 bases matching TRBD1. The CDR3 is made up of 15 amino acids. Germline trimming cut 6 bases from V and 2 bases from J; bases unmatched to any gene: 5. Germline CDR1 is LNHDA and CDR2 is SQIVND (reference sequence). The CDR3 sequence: CASREQGAGNQPQHF. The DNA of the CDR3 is TGTGCCAGTAGGGAACAGGGGGCAGGCAATCAGCCCCAGCATTTT.

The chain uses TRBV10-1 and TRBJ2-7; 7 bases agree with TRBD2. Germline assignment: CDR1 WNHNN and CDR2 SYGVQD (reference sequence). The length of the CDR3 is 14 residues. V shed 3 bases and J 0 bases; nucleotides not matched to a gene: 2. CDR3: CASSDGEGSYEQYF. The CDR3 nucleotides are TGCGCCAGCAGTGACGGGGAGGGCTCCTACGAGCAGTACTTC.

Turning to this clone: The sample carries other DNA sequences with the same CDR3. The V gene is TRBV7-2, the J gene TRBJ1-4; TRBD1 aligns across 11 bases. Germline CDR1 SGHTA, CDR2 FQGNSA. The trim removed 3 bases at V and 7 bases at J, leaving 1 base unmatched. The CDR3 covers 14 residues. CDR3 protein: CASSLGQGGEKLFF. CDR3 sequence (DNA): TGTGCCAGCAGCTTGGGACAGGGGGGTGAAAAACTGTTTTTT.

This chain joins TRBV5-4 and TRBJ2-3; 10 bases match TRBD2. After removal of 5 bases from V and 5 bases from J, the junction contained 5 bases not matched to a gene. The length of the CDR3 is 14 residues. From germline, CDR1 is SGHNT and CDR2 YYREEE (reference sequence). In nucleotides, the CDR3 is TGTGCCAGCAGTGTAGCGGGAGGAGGAGATACGCAGTATTTT. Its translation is CASSVAGGGDTQYF.